The clone carrying this TCR beta chain was observed many times. The antigen remains undetermined. TCR beta CDR3 sequences were amplified from RNA transcripts. First-round RT-PCR targeting the TCR CDR3 was performed with the HTBI primer set. TCRdb ran MiXCR on the multiplex PCR reads and lists one entry per CDR3 protein. The sample includes about 570,000 distinct CDR3 sequences, roughly 15% seen only once; the top ten take approximately 14%. The study defined stable Graves' hyperthyroidism as no ophthalmopathy progression within 18 months. Each patient was aged 18 to 65 and had newly diagnosed hyperthyroidism of under 2 months' duration. The data originate from a study of T cells in Graves' hyperthyroidism and ophthalmopathy. Findings of the study overall: Using 13 V-J features, a model discriminated ophthalmopathy from stable hyperthyroidism. Most clonotypes expanded in thyroid above 0.001 were likewise present in blood.

Germline CDR1 MDHEN, CDR2 SYDVKM. V shed 1 base and J shed 6 bases, with 12 bases lying between them. The CDR3 runs to 14 residues. Input material: blood. The clonotype originates from a woman in her thirties or forties with Graves' hyperthyroidism. The chain carries TRBV28 and TRBJ1-1; possibly TRBD1 for D (6 bases). The CDR3 protein is CASSLYGGRSEAFF. CDR3 coding DNA: TGTGCCAGCAGTTTATACGGGGGGCGATCTGAAGCTTTCTTT.